The 20 T cell receptor beta chains presented below share a single source sample, sequenced in a study of blood T cell repertoires in COVID-19. Clones were read by immunoSEQ multiplex PCR, and TCRdb kept only the in-frame ones, dropping some. This table holds about 430,000 clones, roughly 84% found once. The material sequenced was PBMCs or T cells enriched from blood (not recorded which). The receptors here all came from a woman between 18 and 29 years old who had been exposed to COVID-19.

The rearrangement uses TRBV4-1 and TRBJ1-1, with D possibly TRBD1 on 6 matching bases. The CDR3 sequence is 13 residues long. Germline values: CDR1 MGHRA, CDR2 YSYEKL. The germline V and J ends were trimmed by 1 base and 7 bases, with 10 bases remaining between them. The CDR3 reads CASSQGSGDEAFF. DNA of the CDR3: TGCGCCAGCAGCCAAGGATCAGGGGATGAAGCTTTCTTT.

V and J are TRBV5-1 and TRBJ2-1; 12 positions match TRBD2. Germline CDR1 SGHRS, CDR2 YFSETQ. V lost 4 bases and J lost 7; bases outside the gene matches: 6. The CDR3 totals 15 residues. CDR3 residues: CASSPTSGSANEQFF. The CDR3 DNA reads TGCGCCAGCAGCCCGACTAGCGGGAGTGCAAATGAGCAGTTCTTC.

The V gene is TRBV29-1, the J gene TRBJ1-1; tentatively, D is TRBD1 (6 bases). Germline lookup yields CDR1 SQVTM and CDR2 ANQGSEA. Trimming took off 6 bases at V and 0 bases at J, with 11 bases between the two ends. The CDR3 spans 13 residues. The CDR3 nucleotides are TGCAGCGTCCAAGAGGGGGTGAACACTGAAGCTTTCTTT. This gives the protein CSVQEGVNTEAFF.

The chain is built from TRBV6-5 and TRBJ1-4, with unresolved D. Per germline, CDR1 MNHEY and CDR2 SVGAGI. Trimming took off 2 bases at V and 2 bases at J, with 12 bases between the two ends. This CDR3 region has 16 residues. The CDR3 protein is CASSYRAGSTNEKLFF. CDR3 nucleotides: TGTGCCAGCAGTTACAGAGCCGGGTCGACTAATGAAAAACTGTTTTTT.

This clone occurred a few times. Other DNA sequences in the sample encode the same CDR3. The V gene is TRBV19, the J gene TRBJ2-1; no clear D. The CDR3 runs to 12 residues. Germline-derived CDR1 and CDR2 are LNHDA and SQIVND (reference sequence). The ends were cut back, 1 base at V and 7 bases at J, with 5 bases in the middle. CDR3 protein: CASSIGLNEQFF. CDR3 DNA sequence: TGTGCCAGTAGTATAGGGCTGAATGAGCAGTTCTTC.

This chain uses TRBV13 with TRBJ2-7; 7 bases align to TRBD2. Germline CDR1 is PRHDT and CDR2 is FYEKMQ (reference sequence). V gave up 1 base and J gave up 3 bases; unmatched junction bases: 3. This CDR3 contains 14 residues. The CDR3 loop reads CASSLAGLNYEQYF. CDR3 DNA: TGTGCCAGCAGCTTAGCGGGACTAAACTACGAGCAGTACTTC.

This chain uses TRBV7-8 with TRBJ2-7; tentative D call: TRBD1 (5 bases). V lost 1 base and J lost 1, with 14 bases in between. The CDR3 length is 16 residues. Germline CDR1 and CDR2: SGHVS and FQNEAQ. The CDR3 region has the DNA TGTGCCAGCAGCTTAGAGGCAGGGCTTGCTTCCTACGAGCAGTACTTC. Translating it yields CASSLEAGLASYEQYF.

The rearrangement uses TRBV3-1 (or the pseudogene TRBV3-2) and TRBJ2-5; 10 nucleotides match TRBD1. This CDR3 comprises 16 residues. Trimming cost V 4 bases and J 5 bases; bases outside gene matches: 10. Germline V gene sequence: CDR1 LGHDT, CDR2 YNNKEL (reference sequence). The CDR3: CASSPLGTGERETQYF. For the CDR3, the DNA is TGTGCCAGCAGCCCACTTGGGACAGGGGAAAGGGAGACCCAGTACTTC.

The chain couples TRBV3-1 (or the pseudogene TRBV3-2) to TRBJ1-3, with D possibly matching TRBD1 (5 bases). V was pared by 4 bases and J by 0 bases, with 10 bases between. Germline V gene lookup returns CDR1 LGHDT and CDR2 YNNKEL (reference sequence). CDR3 size: 15 residues. CDR3 loop: CASSRTGFSGNTIYF. The CDR3 nucleotides read TGTGCCAGCAGCCGTACAGGATTCTCTGGAAACACCATATATTTT.

CDR3 bases: TGTGCCAGCAGCCAGGGAAATATCCGACTAGCTGGGTTAGCAACCCAGTACTTC. It is translated as CASSQGNIRLAGLATQYF. The chain carries TRBV4-2 and TRBJ2-5; 7 positions agree with TRBD2. CDR3 length: 18 amino acids. CDR1 is LGHNA, CDR2 YNFKEQ, per germline. Losses at the gene ends were 3 bases for V and 8 bases for J; bases not matched to a gene: 21.

The chain couples TRBV23-1 to TRBJ2-7; unclear D gene. TRBV23-1 is an ORF for which the function is uncertain. Trimming pared 8 bases from V and 1 base from J, leaving 6 bases between. The CDR3 has 11 residues. The CDR3 is CASRVSYEQYF. The CDR3 DNA sequence: TGCGCCAGCCGAGTATCCTACGAGCAGTACTTC.

Only one count was recorded for this clone. This sequence joins TRBV28 and TRBJ1-1; possibly TRBD1 for D (5 bases). Germline assignment: CDR1 MDHEN and CDR2 SYDVKM. The CDR3 runs to 15 residues. V was shortened by 1 base and J by 7 bases, with 16 bases between the two germline ends. The CDR3 protein is CASSLLAPQAVEAFF. DNA of the CDR3: TGTGCCAGCAGTTTATTAGCCCCACAGGCCGTTGAAGCTTTCTTT.

There are a few counts of this clone. The V call is TRBV6-1, the J call TRBJ2-3, with D perhaps matching TRBD1 (6 bases). The CDR3 is made up of 16 amino acids. The V gene's germline CDR1 is MNHNS and CDR2 SASEGT. Trimming left V 3 bases short and J 2 bases short, with 15 bases between. CDR3 coding DNA: TGTGCCAGCAGTGAGACGGACAGTCAATACACAGATACGCAGTATTTT. It codes for CASSETDSQYTDTQYF.

As to this clone: This sample also contains other DNA sequences that code for the same CDR3. This sequence joins TRBV28 and TRBJ1-2, with a weak D call TRBD1 (6 bases). Germline CDR1 MDHEN, CDR2 SYDVKM. V was shortened by 3 bases and J by 2 bases, with 7 bases between the two germline ends. This CDR3 is built from 13 residues. For the CDR3, the DNA is TGTGCCAGCAGTTTGCAGGGGAACTATGGCTACACCTTC. Protein: CASSLQGNYGYTF.

The J gene is TRBJ2-7, the V gene TRBV3-1 (or the pseudogene TRBV3-2); TRBD1 matches at 12 bases. Germline trimming cut 3 bases from V and 2 bases from J; bases unmatched to any gene: 2. The CDR3 is made up of 15 amino acids. CDR1 is LGHDT, CDR2 YNNKEL, per germline (reference sequence). CDR3 sequence reads: CASSHGTGGPYEQYF. CDR3 in DNA: TGTGCCAGCAGCCACGGGACAGGGGGCCCCTACGAGCAGTACTTC.

The rearrangement joins TRBV6-6 to TRBJ1-1; 9 bases are a match to TRBD1. CDR3 length: 15 amino acids. Trimming cost V 2 bases and J 1 base; bases outside gene matches: 2. Germline V CDR1 and CDR2: MNHNY, SVGAGI (reference sequence). The CDR3 here is CASSYPQGANTEAFF. CDR3 nucleotide sequence: TGTGCCAGCAGTTACCCACAGGGGGCGAACACTGAAGCTTTCTTT.

The chain joins TRBV5-1 to TRBJ1-4; weak D call: TRBD1 (6 bases). V was clipped by 1 base and J by 8 bases, with 9 bases between them. The CDR3 sequence is 13 residues long. Germline V gene sequence: CDR1 SGHRS, CDR2 YFSETQ. This CDR3 reads CASSLRQEEKLFF. In DNA, the CDR3 is TGCGCCAGCAGCTTGAGACAGGAAGAAAAACTGTTTTTT.

The gene calls are TRBV29-1 and TRBJ1-1, with D tentatively TRBD1 (6 bases). CDR1 and CDR2 from the germline V gene are SQVTM and ANQGSEA. V gave up 3 bases and J gave up 2 bases, with 13 bases separating them. The CDR3 runs 14 residues. CDR3 nucleotide sequence: TGCAGCGTTGAGATCGGGACATTTAACACTGAAGCTTTCTTT. Its translation: CSVEIGTFNTEAFF.

The J gene is TRBJ1-1, the V gene TRBV18; D unclear. CDR3 length: 13 residues. V was trimmed by 4 bases and J by 0 bases, leaving 6 bases between them. Germline CDR1 is KGHSH and CDR2 is LQKENI. The CDR3 sequence is CASSLSMNTEAFF. The CDR3 nucleotides read TGTGCCAGCTCACTATCTATGAACACTGAAGCTTTCTTT.

The V and J genes are TRBV19 and TRBJ2-7, with a weak D call TRBD1 (6 bases). Germline CDR1 reads LNHDA; CDR2 reads SQIVND (reference sequence). The length of the CDR3 is 14 residues. Deletions cut 1 base from V and 3 bases from J, with 10 bases between. CDR3 DNA: TGTGCCAGTAGTATAGGTATCAGGGGCTACGAGCAGTACTTC. Translation gives CASSIGIRGYEQYF.